The rows below give T cell receptor beta chains drawn from one sample of a study of regulatory and conventional T cells in RAG deficiency. Repertoires were generated with immunoSEQ multiplex PCR, while TCRdb's copy carries only in-frame clones and drops some. Among over 45,000 clones listed, 85% to 90% were seen once. This sample also appeared in a second study, on regulatory T cells.

The source material was CD4+ effector T cells sorted from blood. These receptor sequences come from a human donor in good health. Each CDR3 is given with its conserved first and last residue. The order of the fields is clone size, V gene, J gene, D gene, CDR3 protein, CDR3 DNA. A D gene is named only where the DNA matches it firmly. Clone size is not always given. Where it is, it says once, few, many or a class for expanded clones.

>NA|TRBV4-2|TRBJ2-7|NA
CASSQDFWASYEQYF
TGTGCCAGCAGCCAAGATTTTTGGGCCAGCTACGAGCAGTACTTC
>NA|TRBV7-9|TRBJ1-4|TRBD1
CASGGQTNEKLFF
TGTGCCAGCGGGGGACAGACAAATGAAAAACTGTTTTTT
>NA|TRBV27|TRBJ2-1|NA
CASSLELANLNNEQFF
TGTGCCAGCAGTTTAGAGTTAGCGAACTTAAACAATGAGCAGTTCTTC
>few|TRBV7-9|TRBJ1-4|TRBD1
CASSLGQGGEKLFF
TGTGCCAGCAGTCTGGGACAGGGAGGTGAAAAACTGTTTTTT
>once|TRBV6-6|TRBJ1-5|NA
CASSRDGNSNQPQHF
TGTGCCAGCAGCCGCGACGGTAATAGCAATCAGCCCCAGCATTTT
>few|TRBV21-1|TRBJ2-7|NA
CASSRDGYEQYF
TGTGCCAGCAGCCGGGACGGCTACGAGCAGTACTTC
>few|TRBV11-3|TRBJ2-7|TRBD2
CASRPTSGIRGQYF
TGTGCCAGCAGGCCCACTAGCGGGATTCGAGGGCAGTACTTC
>NA|TRBV5-6|TRBJ1-2|TRBD1
CASSTGTGVTYGYTF
TGTGCCAGCAGCACCGGGACAGGAGTCACCTATGGCTACACCTTC
>NA|TRBV10-3|TRBJ1-1|NA
CAASAGTEAFF
TGTGCCGCCTCCGCCGGGACAGAAGCTTTCTTT
>NA|TRBV25-1|TRBJ1-1|TRBD1
CASRDPLTGGAAEAFF
TGTGCCAGCAGGGATCCCTTGACAGGGGGCGCCGCTGAAGCTTTCTTT